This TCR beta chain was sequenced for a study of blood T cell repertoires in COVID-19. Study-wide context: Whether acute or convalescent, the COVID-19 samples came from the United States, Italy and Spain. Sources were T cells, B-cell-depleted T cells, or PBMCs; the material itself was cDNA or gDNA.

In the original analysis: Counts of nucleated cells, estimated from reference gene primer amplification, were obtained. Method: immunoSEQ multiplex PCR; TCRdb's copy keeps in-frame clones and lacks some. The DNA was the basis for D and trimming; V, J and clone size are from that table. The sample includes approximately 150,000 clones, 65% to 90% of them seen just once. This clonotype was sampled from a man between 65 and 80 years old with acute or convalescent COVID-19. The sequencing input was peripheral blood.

The CDR3 coding sequence is TGTGCCAGCAGCTCGTCGGACACGAGCTCCTACAATGAGCAGTTCTTC. Translation: CASSSSDTSSYNEQFF. The chain joins TRBV7-2 to TRBJ2-1; TRBD1 might be the D (5 bases). The CDR3 consists of 16 residues. The germline gives CDR1 SGHTA, CDR2 FQGNSA. With 4 bases removed from V and 0 bases from J, the gap between germline ends came to 13 bases.